This TCR beta chain appears in the sequencing data of a study of radiotherapy plus CTLA-4 blockade in lung cancer. For the study at large: Objective response was observed in about 19% of patients, and disease control in 31%. Study-wide points: Interferon-beta and early blood T cell clone dynamics reportedly predicted response best. Some TCR clones had been derived from tumors. These clones expanded in peripheral blood after radiotherapy plus ipilimumab.

The CDR3 length is 16 residues. Germline-derived CDR1 and CDR2 are SGHNT and YYREEE (reference sequence). V lost 2 bases and J 6 bases, leaving 17 bases between the germline ends. Method: immunoSEQ multiplex PCR; TCRdb's copy keeps in-frame clones and lacks some. The sample has approximately 89,000 clones, around 81% seen once. A word on this clone: Its antigen is undetermined.

Receiving focal radiation plus CTLA-4 blockade with ipilimumab were patients who had chemo-refractory metastatic non-small-cell lung cancer. This specimen consisted of peripheral blood, obtained from a patient treated with radiotherapy plus ipilimumab. This clonotype was obtained from a human donor with non-small cell lung cancer who had a partial response to radiotherapy plus ipilimumab. Some clones in this sample may be carry-over from other donors' samples. This sequence joins TRBV5-4 and TRBJ2-2; a weak D match, TRBD2 (8 bases). The CDR3 loop is CASSFDRAGGPGELFF. The CDR3 bases are TGTGCCAGCAGCTTCGACAGGGCGGGAGGACCCGGGGAGCTGTTTTTT. The full variable domain, rest sourced from reference TRBV5-4 and TRBJ2-2, is ETGVTQSPTHLIKTRGQQVTLRCSSQSGHNTVSWYQQALGQGPQFIFQYYREEENGRGNFPPRFSGLQFPNYSSELNVNALELDDSALYLCASSFDRAGGPGELFFGEGSRLTVL.